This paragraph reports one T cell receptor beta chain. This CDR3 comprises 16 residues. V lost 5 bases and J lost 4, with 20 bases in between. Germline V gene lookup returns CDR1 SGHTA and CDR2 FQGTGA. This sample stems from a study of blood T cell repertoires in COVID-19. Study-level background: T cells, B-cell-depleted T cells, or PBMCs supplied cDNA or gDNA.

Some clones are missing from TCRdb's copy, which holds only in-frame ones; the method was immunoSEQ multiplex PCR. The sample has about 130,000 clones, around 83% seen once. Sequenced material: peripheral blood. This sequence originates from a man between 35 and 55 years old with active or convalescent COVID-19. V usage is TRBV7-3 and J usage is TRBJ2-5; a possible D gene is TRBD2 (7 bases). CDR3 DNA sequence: TGTGCCAGCAGCCCCGGGGGGCGAGGGTCCGGAGAGACCCAGTACTTC. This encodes CASSPGGRGSGETQYF.